Below are 22 T cell receptor beta chains sequenced from a single sample in a study of early T cells in non-severe SARS-CoV-2 infection. TCRdb itself ran the 5' RACE reads through MiXCR, one entry per CDR3 protein. The data hold around 29,000 distinct CDR3 sequences, with around 5% observed a single time. The sequenced sample was whole blood. The receptors were gathered from an adult who was a healthcare worker with PCR-confirmed SARS-CoV-2 infection or an uninfected control (not recorded which).

In this sample, this clonotype is medium-sized. The chain uses TRBV20-1 and TRBJ2-6; unclear D gene. The germline CDR1 and CDR2 sequences are DFQATT and SNEGSKA (reference sequence). Trimming took 1 base from V and 0 from J, leaving 10 bases between them. The length of the CDR3 is 16 residues. In DNA form, the CDR3 reads TGCAGTGCTAGAGCCGACGTGGGCTCTGGGGCCAACGTCCTGACTTTC. Its protein product is CSARADVGSGANVLTF.

This clonotype came up many times. This chain uses TRBV4-1 with TRBJ1-2; 11 bases fit TRBD1. V dropped 3 bases and J dropped 6; count of bases not matched to a gene: 9. The germline V gene encodes CDR1 MGHRA and CDR2 YSYEKL. This CDR3 has 16 amino acids. The DNA of the CDR3 is TGCGCCAGCAGCCATCTTGCCGGACAGGGGGCTGATGGCTACACCTTC. Protein: CASSHLAGQGADGYTF.

This clonotype was observed many times. V usage is TRBV7-6 and J usage is TRBJ2-2; D remains ambiguous. V was clipped by 5 bases and J by 3 bases, with 7 bases between them. Looked up from germline, CDR1 is SGHVS and CDR2 is FNYEAQ. The CDR3 length is 13 residues. The chain's CDR3 is CASSRLDTGELFF. CDR3 coding DNA: TGTGCCAGCAGCCGTCTAGACACCGGGGAGCTGTTTTTT.

This clonotype was seen ten or more times. V and J are TRBV6-2 or TRBV6-3 and TRBJ1-2; D unclear. Germline CDR1 is MNHEY and CDR2 is SVGEGT. V gave up 6 bases and J gave up 3 bases, with 11 bases separating them. CDR3 length: 13 amino acids. CDR3: CASRRSADYGYTF. CDR3 nucleotide sequence: TGTGCCAGCAGACGCTCCGCGGACTATGGCTACACCTTC.

This clonotype was observed many times. V is TRBV7-2 and J is TRBJ1-1, with a possible D match to TRBD1 (5 bases). Trimming removed 5 bases at V and 3 bases at J, with 13 bases between. CDR1 and CDR2 from the germline V gene are SGHTA and FQGNSA. CDR3 size: 14 residues. This CDR3 is CASSPDSTYTEAFF. DNA for the CDR3: TGTGCCAGCAGCCCTGACAGCACATACACTGAAGCTTTCTTT.

This clonotype was counted ten times or more. The rearrangement links TRBV20-1 to TRBJ1-2, with TRBD1 matching over 9 bases. The junction had 14 bases not matched to a gene; V was cut back by 5 bases and J by 13 bases. Germline V CDR1 and CDR2: DFQATT, SNEGSKA (reference sequence). CDR3 length equals 13 residues. The CDR3: CSAQSGQGFYCTF. In DNA form, the CDR3 reads TGCAGTGCTCAGTCGGGACAGGGTTTTTATTGCACCTTC.

Ten or more counts support this clonotype. V is TRBV10-3 and J is TRBJ2-1; possible D gene TRBD1, 6 bases. CDR3 length equals 14 residues. The V end lost 2 bases, the J end lost 7 bases, and 12 bases lay between the germline ends. Per germline, CDR1 ENHRY and CDR2 SYGVKD. The CDR3, as DNA: TGTGCCATCAGTGAGCAGGGTCAGGGGAATGAGCAGTTCTTC. Protein: CAISEQGQGNEQFF.

The CDR3 DNA is TGTGCCAGCAGTTACTCGGGACAGCTTCAAGAGACCCAGTACTTC. It codes for CASSYSGQLQETQYF. This chain uses TRBV6-5 with TRBJ2-5, with 7 positions matching TRBD1. V shed 0 bases and J 2 bases; nucleotides not matched to a gene: 3. The CDR3 is 15 amino acids. Germline CDR1 MNHEY, CDR2 SVGAGI.

This clonotype was observed at least ten times. The genes are TRBV12-3 or TRBV12-4 and TRBJ2-7; tentatively, D is TRBD1 or TRBD2 (5 bases each). With 3 bases removed from V and 2 bases from J, the gap between germline ends came to 11 bases. The CDR3 consists of 14 residues. The CDR3 DNA follows: TGTGCCAGCAGTTTGACCGGGGCCCCCTACGAGCAGTACTTC. Residues: CASSLTGAPYEQYF.

In this sample, this clonotype turned up many times. The chain recombines TRBV19 with TRBJ2-7; D may be TRBD1 (6 bases). The V gene's germline CDR1 is LNHDA and CDR2 SQIVND (reference sequence). This CDR3 region has 14 residues. V lost 9 bases and J 2 bases, leaving 17 bases between the germline ends. The CDR3 loop is CASARTVGPYEQYF. CDR3 nucleotide sequence: TGTGCCAGCGCCCGGACAGTCGGGCCCTACGAGCAGTACTTC. Full variable domain (rest looked up from reference TRBV19 and TRBJ2-7): DGGITQSPKYLFRKEGQNVTLSCEQNLNHDAMYWYRQDPGQGLRLIYYSQIVNDFQKGDIAEGYSVSREKKESFPLTVTSAQKNPTAFYLCASARTVGPYEQYFGPGTRLTVT.

There are many counts of this clonotype. The rearrangement uses TRBV19 and TRBJ2-7, with 8 bases matching TRBD1. Germline CDR1 and CDR2: LNHDA and SQIVND (reference sequence). The trim removed 4 bases at V and 0 bases at J, leaving 2 bases unmatched. The CDR3 is made up of 14 amino acids. CDR3 in amino acids: CASSTGQGSYEQYF. CDR3 DNA: TGTGCCAGTAGTACTGGACAGGGCTCCTACGAGCAGTACTTC. Based on the CDR3 plus reference TRBV19 and TRBJ2-7, the full variable domain is DGGITQSPKYLFRKEGQNVTLSCEQNLNHDAMYWYRQDPGQGLRLIYYSQIVNDFQKGDIAEGYSVSREKKESFPLTVTSAQKNPTAFYLCASSTGQGSYEQYFGPGTRLTVT.

This clonotype was counted only a few times. The J gene is TRBJ1-2, the V gene TRBV7-2; perhaps TRBD1 as D (5 bases). With 3 bases removed from V and 8 bases from J, the gap between germline ends came to 19 bases. The CDR3 runs to 15 residues. Germline lookup yields CDR1 SGHTA and CDR2 FQGNSA. CDR3: CASSLAPRGGIGYTF. The CDR3 DNA reads TGTGCCAGCAGCTTGGCCCCCCGGGGGGGAATCGGCTACACCTTC.

This clonotype was counted at least ten times. The chain employs TRBV20-1 and TRBJ2-7; D gene ambiguous. CDR1 and CDR2 from the germline V gene are DFQATT and SNEGSKA (reference sequence). Trimming took off 7 bases at V and 6 bases at J, with 13 bases between the two ends. The CDR3 spans 11 residues. CDR3: CSVRLSPEQYF. The CDR3, as DNA: TGCAGTGTGAGGCTCTCCCCCGAGCAGTACTTC.

This clonotype was seen many times. This sequence joins TRBV7-8 and TRBJ2-4; 7 bases are a match to TRBD1. The CDR3 covers 15 residues. Looked up from germline, CDR1 is SGHVS and CDR2 is FQNEAQ. V was clipped by 1 base and J by 2 bases; unmatched bases: 2. For the CDR3, the DNA is TGTGCCAGCAGCTTAGTCAGGGGGTCCAAAAACATTCAGTACTTC. It encodes CASSLVRGSKNIQYF.

This clonotype was counted at least ten times. The J gene is TRBJ2-7, the V gene TRBV12-3 or TRBV12-4; TRBD2 matches at 12 bases. V lost 4 bases, J lost 4 bases, and 5 bases stayed unmatched. The CDR3 is made up of 15 amino acids. CDR3 sequence: CASSSSGRALYEQYF. For the CDR3, the DNA is TGTGCCAGCAGTTCTAGCGGGAGGGCCCTGTACGAGCAGTACTTC.

This clonotype was seen ten or more times. CDR3 nucleotide sequence: TGTGCCAGCAGACTGGAGGAAAAACTGTTTTTT. This sequence encodes CASRLEEKLFF. The V gene is TRBV28, the J gene TRBJ1-4; no clear D gene. The V end lost 6 bases, the J end lost 8 bases, and 7 bases lay between the germline ends. Germline CDR1 MDHEN, CDR2 SYDVKM. This CDR3 comprises 11 residues.

This clonotype came up many times. The rearrangement uses TRBV11-2 and TRBJ2-5, with D possibly being TRBD2 (6 bases). The CDR3 is 17 residues long. In germline, CDR1 is SGHAT, CDR2 FQNNGV. With 0 bases removed from V and 2 bases from J, the gap between germline ends came to 16 bases. The CDR3 region is CASSLDLGDLRQETQYF. The CDR3 nucleotides are TGTGCCAGCAGCTTAGATCTTGGGGACTTGAGGCAAGAGACCCAGTACTTC. Combining the CDR3 with reference TRBV11-2 and TRBJ2-5 gives the whole variable domain EAGVAQSPRYKIIEKRQSVAFWCNPISGHATLYWYQQILGQGPKLLIQFQNNGVVDDSQLPKDRFSAERLKGVDSTLKIQPAKLEDSAVYLCASSLDLGDLRQETQYFGPGTRLLVL.

This clonotype occurred many times. The CDR3 spells CASSQDGFGTSNYNEQFF. Written as DNA, the CDR3 is TGTGCCAGCAGCCAAGACGGCTTCGGGACTAGTAACTACAATGAGCAGTTCTTC. The V gene is TRBV4-2, the J gene TRBJ2-1, with 8 bases aligning to TRBD2. The CDR3 sequence is 18 residues long. Trimming removed 0 bases from V and 3 bases from J; junction bases left unmatched: 10. Looked up from germline, CDR1 is LGHNA and CDR2 is YNFKEQ.

This clonotype occurred many times. The CDR3 is CACSRDPNYGYTF. DNA for the CDR3: TGTGCCTGTAGCAGGGACCCTAACTATGGCTACACCTTC. The chain carries TRBV27 and TRBJ1-2; TRBD1 might be the D (5 bases). V lost 11 bases to trimming and J lost 0 bases, with 13 bases between them. Germline CDR1 reads MNHEY; CDR2 reads SMNVEV (reference sequence). The CDR3 spans 13 residues.

This clonotype was seen a handful of times. V is TRBV7-9 and J is TRBJ2-7, with D hard to call. V lost 1 base to trimming and J lost 0 bases, with 13 bases between them. The CDR3 sequence is 16 residues long. Germline V gene lookup returns CDR1 SEHNR and CDR2 FQNEAQ (reference sequence). CDR3 coding DNA: TGTGCCAGCAGCTTAGACCGATACTCCAGCTCCTACGAGCAGTACTTC. Translated: CASSLDRYSSSYEQYF.

This clonotype was found many times. The chain employs TRBV19 and TRBJ1-6; D ambiguous. This CDR3 spans 14 amino acids. CDR1 and CDR2 (germline): LNHDA, SQIVND (reference sequence). Trimming stripped 3 bases from V and 7 bases from J, with 10 bases between. CDR3 bases: TGTGCCAGTAGTATCAAAACAGCCAATTCACCCCTCCACTTT. It yields the protein CASSIKTANSPLHF.

This chain connects TRBV2 to TRBJ1-5; D is uncertain. The CDR3 contains 13 residues. V gave up 4 bases and J gave up 0 bases, with 4 bases separating them. CDR1 and CDR2 from the germline V gene are SNHLY and FYNNEI. The CDR3 reads CASSADSNQPQHF. The CDR3, as DNA: TGTGCCAGCAGTGCTGATAGCAATCAGCCCCAGCATTTT.